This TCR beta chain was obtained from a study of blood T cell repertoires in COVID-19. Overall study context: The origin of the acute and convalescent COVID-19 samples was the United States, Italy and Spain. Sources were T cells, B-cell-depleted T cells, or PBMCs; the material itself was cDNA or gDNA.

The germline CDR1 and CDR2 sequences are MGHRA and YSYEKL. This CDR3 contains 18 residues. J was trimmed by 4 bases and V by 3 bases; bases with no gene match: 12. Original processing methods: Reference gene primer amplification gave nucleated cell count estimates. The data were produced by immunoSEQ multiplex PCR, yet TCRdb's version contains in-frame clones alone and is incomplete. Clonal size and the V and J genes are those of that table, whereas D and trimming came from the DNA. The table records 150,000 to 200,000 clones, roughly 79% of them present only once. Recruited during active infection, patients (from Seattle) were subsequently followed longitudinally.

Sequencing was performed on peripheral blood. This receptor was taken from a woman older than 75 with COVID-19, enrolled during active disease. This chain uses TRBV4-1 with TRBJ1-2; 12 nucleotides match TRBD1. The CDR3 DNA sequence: TGCGCCAGCAGCCAGGTCCCGGGACAGGGGGCTATAAGCTATGGCTACACCTTC. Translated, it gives CASSQVPGQGAISYGYTF.